This T cell receptor beta chain came from a study of glioma-infiltrating T cells. This clonotype was seen repeatedly, ten times or more. Its antigen remains unknown. Study-level findings and limits: CDR3 overlap between tissue and blood was very small.

The CDR3 sequence is 17 residues long. From germline, CDR1 is MNHNS and CDR2 SASEGT. The V gene end was trimmed by 6 bases and the J gene end by 2 bases; junction bases not matched to a gene: 14. Using RNA template, CDR3s of TCR alpha and beta were amplified with iRepertoire arm-PCR. TCRdb fed the multiplex PCR reads into MiXCR, producing one record per CDR3 protein. The sample includes about 89,000 distinct CDR3 sequences, about 25% of them seen just once. Sequenced sample: glioma tissue, nonneoplastic brain tissue, or PBMCs (not recorded which). The sequence derives from a human donor with low-grade glioma or glioblastoma, undergoing nonglioma brain surgery, or in good health (not recorded which). The rearrangement joins TRBV6-1 to TRBJ2-3; the match to TRBD2 covers 7 bases. CDR3 in amino acids: CASRSLEAGENTDTQYF. The CDR3 nucleotides read TGTGCCAGCAGGTCCCTCGAGGCGGGGGAAAACACAGATACGCAGTATTTT.